Below, 18 T cell receptor beta chains from the same sample are listed, as sequenced in a study of cytomegalovirus exposure and HLA in healthy donors. Using immunoSEQ multiplex PCR, the repertoire was profiled, and TCRdb retains in-frame clones only, with some absent. The table has about 160,000 clones, 70% to 90% seen once; the top ten hold approximately 2%. Source material: PBMCs. All receptors come from a woman aged 18-30 years in good health and CMV-seronegative.

This chain uses TRBV27 with TRBJ2-5, with TRBD1 matching over 7 bases. Trimming removed 5 bases from V and 8 bases from J; junction bases left unmatched: 5. The CDR3 is 12 amino acids. Germline V gene lookup returns CDR1 MNHEY and CDR2 SMNVEV (reference sequence). CDR3: CASSGRGRTQYF. DNA for the CDR3: TGTGCCAGCAGTGGTAGGGGGCGAACCCAGTACTTC.

The chain uses TRBV7-9 and TRBJ1-3; possibly TRBD1 for D (5 bases). CDR3 size: 17 residues. Germline assignment: CDR1 SEHNR and CDR2 FQNEAQ (reference sequence). Trimming cost V 5 bases and J 0 bases, with 17 bases left between them. The CDR3: CASSPRTGGGSGNTIYF. The DNA for the CDR3 is TGTGCCAGCAGCCCACGGACTGGGGGAGGCTCTGGAAACACCATATATTTT.

The genes are TRBV5-6 and TRBJ2-7; 7 bases align to TRBD1. V was pared by 4 bases and J by 1 base, with 8 bases of the junction left unmatched. Per germline, CDR1 SGHDT and CDR2 YYEEEE. This CDR3 has 15 amino acids. This CDR3 reads CASSPWDSYSYEQYF. CDR3 bases: TGTGCCAGCAGCCCCTGGGACAGTTATTCCTACGAGCAGTACTTC. Full variable domain (rest looked up from reference TRBV5-6 and TRBJ2-7): DAGVTQSPTHLIKTRGQQVTLRCSPKSGHDTVSWYQQALGQGPQFIFQYYEEEERQRGNFPDRFSGHQFPNYSSELNVNALLLGDSALYLCASSPWDSYSYEQYFGPGTRLTVT.

A remark on this clone: Sequence at one end of the junction differs from germline and may be a read error. The V gene is TRBV6-1, the J gene TRBJ1-6; D is uncertain. CDR3 length: 11 amino acids. Per germline, CDR1 MNHNS and CDR2 SASEGT. The CDR3 loop reads CASIGNSPLHF. The DNA for the CDR3 is TGTGCCAGCATCGGGAATTCGCCCCTCCACTTT.

This chain joins TRBV5-4 and TRBJ2-6; D uncertain. Germline V gives CDR1 SGHNT, CDR2 YYREEE (reference sequence). The CDR3 contains 16 residues. V was shortened by 0 bases and J by 0 bases, with 7 bases between the two germline ends. The CDR3 DNA reads TGTGCCAGCAGCTTGGCCCCTAGCTCTGGGGCCAACGTCCTGACTTTC. Its protein is CASSLAPSSGANVLTF.

The rearrangement joins TRBV29-1 to TRBJ2-5; TRBD1 agrees at 9 bases. The CDR3 has 15 amino acids. V shed 4 bases, J shed 5 bases, and the junction held 11 bases outside the gene matches. The germline CDR1 and CDR2 sequences are SQVTM and ANQGSEA. The CDR3 protein is CSVVLWDRVAETQYF. For the CDR3, the DNA is TGCAGCGTTGTTTTATGGGACAGGGTTGCCGAGACCCAGTACTTC.

This clone was detected once. This chain connects TRBV6-5 to TRBJ1-1; 7 bases match TRBD1. Germline CDR1 MNHEY, CDR2 SVGAGI. Trimming took 6 bases from V and 3 from J; bases not matched to a gene: 10. CDR3 length equals 15 residues. CDR3 nucleotide sequence: TGTGCCAGCAGAATAACAGGGGCGGGGTACACTGAAGCTTTCTTT. Its protein product is CASRITGAGYTEAFF.

This clone has just one count. The rearrangement joins TRBV6-5 to TRBJ2-1; TRBD1 matches 7 bases. V trimming: 5 bases; J trimming: 14 bases; junction bases outside the gene matches: 15. The V gene's germline CDR1 is MNHEY and CDR2 SVGAGI. CDR3 length equals 14 residues. CDR3 region: CASSTQPGQPSEFF. The CDR3 DNA is TGTGCCAGCAGTACCCAACCGGGACAGCCTTCCGAGTTCTTC.

This clone is a singleton in its sample. This rearrangement joins TRBV27 to TRBJ2-2, with D tentatively TRBD2 (5 bases). The CDR3 has 15 residues. The germline gives CDR1 MNHEY, CDR2 SMNVEV (reference sequence). V was pared by 1 base and J by 3 bases, with 9 bases between. CDR3 amino acids: CASSLYGIHTGELFF. The CDR3 DNA follows: TGTGCCAGCAGTTTATACGGGATCCACACCGGGGAGCTGTTTTTT.

The V call is TRBV21-1, the J call TRBJ2-3; the table assigns TRBD1, which was not confirmed against the DNA. TRBV21-1 is shown as a pseudogene. There are 14 residues in the CDR3. The CDR3 DNA follows: TGTGCCAGCAGCAAAGCACGCAGGGGAGATACGCAGTATTTT. Protein product: CASSKARRGDTQYF.

The rearrangement joins TRBV5-1 to TRBJ2-3, with TRBD2 identical over 8 bases. Trimming removed 0 bases from V and 4 bases from J; junction bases left unmatched: 7. The CDR3 runs to 16 residues. The germline gives CDR1 SGHRS, CDR2 YFSETQ. The CDR3 loop is CASSLAVRGEADTQYF. The DNA of the CDR3 is TGCGCCAGCAGCTTGGCGGTGCGGGGGGAGGCAGATACGCAGTATTTT.

The rearrangement links TRBV11-2 to TRBJ1-1; possible D gene TRBD1, 5 bases. This CDR3 contains 13 residues. Looked up from germline, CDR1 is SGHAT and CDR2 is FQNNGV. The germline V and J ends were trimmed by 5 bases and 4 bases, with 11 bases remaining between them. The DNA of the CDR3 is TGTGCCAGCAGCCCCCTGGGGCTCACTGAAGCTTTCTTT. Amino acids: CASSPLGLTEAFF.

The genes are TRBV19 and TRBJ2-1; 8 bases align to TRBD2. The germline V gene encodes CDR1 LNHDA and CDR2 SQIVND (reference sequence). CDR3 length equals 13 residues. V shed 7 bases and J 10 bases; nucleotides not matched to a gene: 9. The CDR3 region is CASTREGGREQFF. CDR3 coding DNA: TGTGCCAGTACCCGGGAGGGGGGGCGAGAGCAGTTCTTC.

The chain is built from TRBV4-1 and TRBJ1-1; the match to TRBD1 covers 7 bases. The germline V gene encodes CDR1 MGHRA and CDR2 YSYEKL. V shed 10 bases and J 1 base; nucleotides not matched to a gene: 6. The CDR3 consists of 13 residues. The CDR3 DNA sequence: TGCGCCACCGCTGCAGGGGGGAACACTGAAGCTTTCTTT. Translation gives CATAAGGNTEAFF.

The count of this clone is one. The CDR3 DNA reads as TGCAGCGGAGCTGATCGGACAGGCTCTGGAAACACCATATATTTT. It translates to CSGADRTGSGNTIYF. V gene TRBV29-1 combines with J gene TRBJ1-3, with 7 bases lining up with TRBD1. CDR3 length: 15 residues. The V gene end was trimmed by 7 bases and the J gene end by 0 bases; junction bases not matched to a gene: 9. Germline V gene lookup returns CDR1 SQVTM and CDR2 ANQGSEA.

The rearrangement joins TRBV4-3 to TRBJ2-7; a possible D gene is TRBD1 (5 bases). The V end was cut by 0 bases, the J end by 2 bases, with 14 bases between. CDR3 size: 16 residues. Germline V gene lookup returns CDR1 LGHNA and CDR2 YSLEER. This chain's CDR3 is CASSQDLAGSPYEQYF. The CDR3 DNA follows: TGCGCCAGCAGCCAAGATCTGGCAGGGTCCCCCTACGAGCAGTACTTC.

The chain uses TRBV30 and TRBJ2-1; possibly TRBD1 for D (5 bases). Germline values: CDR1 GTSNPN, CDR2 SVGIG (reference sequence). V was shortened by 2 bases and J by 8 bases, with 19 bases between the two germline ends. The CDR3 has 15 amino acids. CDR3 bases: TGTGCCTGGAGTAAAAAGGACCGACAAGGGGATGAGCAGTTCTTC. Its translation is CAWSKKDRQGDEQFF.

J is TRBJ1-2 and V is TRBV6-4; TRBD1 matches at 7 bases. The germline gives CDR1 MRHNA, CDR2 SNTAGT. The ends lost 2 bases at V and 5 bases at J; junction bases unmatched: 11. The CDR3 totals 16 residues. The CDR3 bases are TGTGCCAGCAGTGACACCGAAACAGGGGAAGTGTATGGCTACACCTTC. Translating it yields CASSDTETGEVYGYTF.